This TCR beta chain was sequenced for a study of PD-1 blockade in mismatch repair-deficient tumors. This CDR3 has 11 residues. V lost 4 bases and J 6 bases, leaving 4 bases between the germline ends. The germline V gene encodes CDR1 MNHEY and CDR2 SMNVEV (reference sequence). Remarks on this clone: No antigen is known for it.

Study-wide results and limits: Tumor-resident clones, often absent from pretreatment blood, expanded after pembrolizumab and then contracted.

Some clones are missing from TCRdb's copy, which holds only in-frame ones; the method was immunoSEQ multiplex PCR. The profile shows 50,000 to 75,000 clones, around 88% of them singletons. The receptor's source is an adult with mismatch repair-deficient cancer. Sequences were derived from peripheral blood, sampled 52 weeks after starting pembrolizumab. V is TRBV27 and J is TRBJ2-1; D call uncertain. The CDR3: CASSSPNEQFF. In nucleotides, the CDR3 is TGTGCCAGCAGTTCACCCAATGAGCAGTTCTTC.